The clone carrying this T cell receptor beta chain was found a few times. The V end was cut by 6 bases, the J end by 7 bases, with 11 bases between. The CDR3 has 12 residues. In germline, CDR1 is SGHTA, CDR2 FQGNSA. TCRdb re-called the 5' RACE reads with MiXCR, one entry per CDR3 protein. This table has a few hundred thousand distinct CDR3 sequences, 9% to 10% appearing once. The record originates from a study of identical twins. A further study also used this sample, focusing on yellow fever vaccine responses in identical twins.

V gene TRBV7-2 combines with J gene TRBJ2-3; possibly TRBD1 for D (5 bases). The sequenced sample was PBMCs. The sequence was obtained from a woman between 18 and 30 years old in good health. The CDR3 region has the DNA TGTGCCAGCAGACAAAAGGGGAATACGCAGTATTTT. Translating it yields CASRQKGNTQYF.